These T cell receptor beta chains were read from a single sample in a study of cytomegalovirus exposure and HLA in healthy donors. The protocol was immunoSEQ multiplex PCR, while the TCRdb copy is restricted to in-frame clones and leaves out a portion. This sample has over 85,000 clones, with 85% to 95% found just once. The sequencing input was PBMCs. Receptors originate from a woman between 18 and 29 years old in good health and CMV-seronegative. CDR3s include the opening cysteine and the closing phenylalanine or tryptophan. A D gene is named only where the DNA matches it firmly. Expanded clones get a size class; other rows say once, few or many, or leave the size out.

J	D	size	V	DNA	CDR3
TRBJ2-7	TRBD1	-	TRBV5-1	TGCGCCAGCAGAGAGGACAGGGGGGCCTACGAGCAGTACTTC	CASREDRGAYEQYF
TRBJ2-3	TRBD2	-	TRBV4-1	TGCGCCAGCAGGTGGGGGGGCGGGAGGACAGATACGCAGTATTTT	CASRWGGGRTDTQYF
TRBJ1-1	-	-	TRBV6-5	TGTGCCAGCAGGTCAGGGTTGAACACTGAAGCTTTCTTT	CASRSGLNTEAFF
TRBJ2-1	TRBD2	-	TRBV27	TGTGCCAGCAGTTTCATAGCGGGATTGACCGATGAGCAGTTCTTC	CASSFIAGLTDEQFF
TRBJ2-1	-	-	TRBV6-5	TGTGCCAGCAGTTCCCCCTCCGGCAATGAGCAGTTCTTC	CASSSPSGNEQFF
TRBJ2-2	TRBD1	-	TRBV7-2	TGTGCCAGCAGCTCAGGGGGCGCCGGCACCGGGGAGCTGTTTTTT	CASSSGGAGTGELFF
TRBJ2-4	-	-	TRBV11-2	TGTGCCAGCAGCTCCGTCAGCGGGCCCCTAGCCAAAAACATTCAGTACTTC	CASSSVSGPLAKNIQYF
TRBJ2-4	TRBD2	-	TRBV27	TGTGCCCTTAGGGCTAGCGGTAGGTTTGGCTCGCACATTCAGTACTTC	CALRASGRFGSHIQYF
TRBJ2-7	TRBD1	-	TRBV7-8	TGTGCCAGCAGCCCGGGGACAGGTTTTTCCTACGAGCAGTACTTC	CASSPGTGFSYEQYF
TRBJ2-5	-	-	TRBV7-7	TGTGCTAGCAGCTTAATCCTCCAAGAGACCCAGTACTTC	CASSLILQETQYF
TRBJ2-1	-	-	TRBV11-2	TGTGCCAGCAGGAGAAACGGGACTGTCGTCAATGAGCAGTTCTTC	CASRRNGTVVNEQFF
TRBJ1-1	TRBD1	few	TRBV5-1	TGCGCCAGCAGGATTGACAGGGAGGACACTGAAGCTTTCTTT	CASRIDREDTEAFF
TRBJ2-1	-	-	TRBV6-5	TGTGCCAGCAGGAGACCAGGACTCCGAAATGAGCAGTTCTTC	CASRRPGLRNEQFF
TRBJ2-7	TRBD1	-	TRBV7-6	TGTGCCAGCAGCTTAGGGACAGGCTCCTACGAGCAGTACTTC	CASSLGTGSYEQYF
TRBJ2-7	TRBD2	-	TRBV6-1	TGTGCCAGCAGCCCCCCTGGGACTAGGAGCTACGAGCAGTACTTC	CASSPPGTRSYEQYF
TRBJ2-3	-	-	TRBV9	TGTGCCAGCATGGGGGGTTCCACTAGCACAGATACGCAGTATTTT	CASMGGSTSTDTQYF
TRBJ2-2	-	-	TRBV27	TGTGCCAGCAGTCGTCAGGGGGGCACCGGGGAGCTGTTTTTT	CASSRQGGTGELFF
TRBJ2-1	-	-	TRBV15	TGTGCCACCAGCAGAGGTACACTAACGAACAATGAGCAGTTCTTC	CATSRGTLTNNEQFF
TRBJ1-2	TRBD1	-	TRBV25-1	TGTGCCAGCAGACGGACAGGGAACTATGGCTACACCTTC	CASRRTGNYGYTF
TRBJ1-1	-	once	TRBV5-4	TGTGCCAGCACCGGGAGGGGGAACACTGAAGCTTTCTTT	CASTGRGNTEAFF
TRBJ1-2	-	-	TRBV2	TGTGCCAGCAGTGATAGCGGCTACACCTTC	CASSDSGYTF
TRBJ2-7	TRBD1	-	TRBV5-1	TGCGCCAGCAGCTTAACCCCTCGACAGGGGGGGGCCTACGAGCAGTACTTC	CASSLTPRQGGAYEQYF
TRBJ2-7	TRBD2	-	TRBV29-1	TGCAGCGTGAGCCCCGGGACTAGCGGACCTAACGAGCAGTACTTC	CSVSPGTSGPNEQYF
TRBJ2-7	-	-	TRBV6-6	TGTGCCAGCAGTTACTCCTTACAGGGTGTCTACGAGCAGTACTTC	CASSYSLQGVYEQYF
TRBJ1-1	-	-	TRBV6-5	TGTGCCAGCAGCCCCGAAAGAGCAGGGAACACTGAAGCTTTCTTT	CASSPERAGNTEAFF
TRBJ2-7	-	-	TRBV6-1	TGTGCCAGCAGCCGAAGGGAACAGGGCTACGAGCAGTACTTC	CASSRREQGYEQYF
TRBJ2-3	TRBD2	-	TRBV6-4	TGTGCCAGCAGTGGACTAGCGGGAGGGCCAGATACGCAGTATTTT	CASSGLAGGPDTQYF
TRBJ1-5	TRBD1	-	TRBV9	TGTGCCAGCAGCGTAGGGACAGGGGACGGTCAGCCCCAGCATTTT	CASSVGTGDGQPQHF
TRBJ1-6	TRBD1	-	TRBV6-5	TGTGCCAGCAGCGGACAGGGAGGAGTTTCACCCCTCCACTTT	CASSGQGGVSPLHF
TRBJ2-7	-	-	TRBV28	TGTGCCAGCGGGATTCGGGGTTCGGGCTACGAGCAGTACTTC	CASGIRGSGYEQYF
TRBJ2-1	TRBD2	-	TRBV5-1	TGCGCCAGCAGACAGAGGACTAGCTCCTACAATGAGCAGTTCTTC	CASRQRTSSYNEQFF
TRBJ1-1	-	-	TRBV6-1	TGTGCCAGCAGTCTCCTAGAGTCTGAAGCTTTCTTT	CASSLLESEAFF
TRBJ2-3	TRBD1	-	TRBV5-4	TGTGCCAGCATCAAACAGGGGAGCGCAGATACGCAGTATTTT	CASIKQGSADTQYF
TRBJ2-5	TRBD2	once	TRBV7-9	TGTGCCAGCAAACACGAGGGACTAGCTCGACACTTC	CASKHEGLARHF
TRBJ2-2	-	-	TRBV13	TGTGCCAGCAGCTTAAGCCGGGAGCTGTTTTTT	CASSLSRELFF
TRBJ2-1	TRBD2	-	TRBV10-1	TGCGCCAGCAGTCCGGGACTAGCGGGAGTGGAGCAGTTCTTC	CASSPGLAGVEQFF
TRBJ2-3	TRBD2	-	TRBV5-8	TGTGCCAGCAGCCTTAGCGGGGGCGGGGATACGCAGTATTTT	CASSLSGGGDTQYF
TRBJ1-1	-	-	TRBV11-1	TGTGCCAGCAGCTTAGTTGGGTCGGGTGAAGCTTTCTTT	CASSLVGSGEAFF
TRBJ1-6	-	-	TRBV30	TGTGCCTGGAGTGCGGGGGAATCACCCCTCCACTTT	CAWSAGESPLHF
TRBJ2-1	-	-	TRBV5-4	TGTGCCAGCAGCTTGGCGGCGGGGGCGAACAATGAGCAGTTCTTC	CASSLAAGANNEQFF
TRBJ1-3	TRBD1	once	TRBV29-1	TGCAGCGCTACACAGGGGGCTGGAAACACCATATATTTT	CSATQGAGNTIYF
TRBJ2-5	-	once	TRBV10-3	TGTGCCATCAGTGAGTTTCGCGGGAACACCCAAGAGACCCAGTACTTC	CAISEFRGNTQETQYF
TRBJ1-6	TRBD1	-	TRBV7-2	TGTGCCAGCAGCACCCCAACGACAGGGTTGTCACCCCTCCACTTT	CASSTPTTGLSPLHF
TRBJ1-2	-	-	TRBV9	TGTGCCAGCAGCGTAGTCTCGGGGGGAGACTATGGCTACACCTTC	CASSVVSGGDYGYTF
TRBJ2-5	-	-	TRBV6-6	TGTGCCAGCAGTACTACAGGGAGCCGGGAGACCCAGTACTTC	CASSTTGSRETQYF
TRBJ2-5	-	-	TRBV5-4	TGTGCCAGCAGCTTGATGCGAGCGGGTCCACAAGAGACCCAGTACTTC	CASSLMRAGPQETQYF
TRBJ2-4	TRBD1	-	TRBV11-2	TGTGCCAGCAGCCGGGACAGCTTAGCCAAAAACATTCAGTACTTC	CASSRDSLAKNIQYF
TRBJ1-5	TRBD1	-	TRBV7-9	TGTGCCAGCAGCCAGACAGGGCGGCTCGATCAGCCCCAGCATTTT	CASSQTGRLDQPQHF
TRBJ1-2	-	few	TRBV6-1	TGTGCCAGCAGTGGGGGGGATGGCTACACCTTC	CASSGGDGYTF
TRBJ1-2	-	-	TRBV7-2	TGTGCCAGCAGCTTAGGTAGAAGTACTAATGGCTACACCTTC	CASSLGRSTNGYTF
TRBJ2-7	TRBD1	-	TRBV19	TGTGCCAGTAGCCAAGACAGGGGCTACGAGCAGTACTTC	CASSQDRGYEQYF
TRBJ2-1	-	-	TRBV27	TGTGCCAGCAGTTTATCCGGTAGTGGCAATGAGCAGTTCTTC	CASSLSGSGNEQFF